These T cell receptor beta chains were read from a single sample in a study of blood T cell repertoires in COVID-19. Clones were sequenced by immunoSEQ multiplex PCR, and TCRdb holds only the in-frame ones, with some missing. The sample carries fewer than 180,000 clones, 84% recorded once. Sequenced input: peripheral blood. Receptor source: a man between 65 and 85 years old with acute or convalescent COVID-19. Both conserved end residues are part of each CDR3. A D gene is named only where the DNA matches it firmly. Size values are once, few and many counts, or a class for expanded clones, and some rows have none.

TRBJ1-1 13 - - TRBV6-5 TGTGCCAGCAGGAGGAGTGTTGGGACTGAAGCTTTCTTT CASRRSVGTEAFF
TRBJ1-2 14 few TRBD1 TRBV4-2 TGTGCCAGCAGCCCCCGGAGACAGGGCTATGGCTACACCTTC CASSPRRQGYGYTF
TRBJ1-2 11 once - TRBV24-1 TGTGCCACCAGTGACCCACAAGGCTACACCTTC CATSDPQGYTF
TRBJ1-1 14 - - TRBV28 TGTGCCAGCAGTTTAGTGGGGAGTCCCCCTGAAGCTTTCTTT CASSLVGSPPEAFF
TRBJ1-1 13 - - TRBV16 TGTGCCAGCGGGTTAGACAGGAACACTGAAGCTTTCTTT CASGLDRNTEAFF
TRBJ2-1 16 few TRBD2 TRBV27 TGTGCCAGCAGTTTCCGGGGACTAGCGGTGTTGAATGAGCAGTTCTTC CASSFRGLAVLNEQFF
TRBJ2-7 16 - TRBD2 TRBV27 TGTGCCAGCAGTCCCCGGGGAGGGGATGGGTCTTACGAGCAGTACTTC CASSPRGGDGSYEQYF
TRBJ1-5 13 - - TRBV12-3/TRBV12-4 TGTGCCAGCAGTTTCCCGGGAACACAGCCCCAGCATTTT CASSFPGTQPQHF
TRBJ2-3 17 - TRBD2 TRBV6-2/TRBV6-3 TGTGCCAGCAGTCACTACCCTCCGCGGGAGGGCACAGATACGCAGTATTTT CASSHYPPREGTDTQYF
TRBJ1-5 14 - TRBD1 TRBV2 TGTGCCTGCCGGGACAGGGTCCCCAATCAGCCCCAGCATTTT CACRDRVPNQPQHF
TRBJ1-4 15 - - TRBV6-6 TGTGCCAGCAGTTCCACAGGGTCTACTAATGAAAAACTGTTTTTT CASSSTGSTNEKLFF
TRBJ1-1 12 - - TRBV10-3 TGTGCCATTAGGGAGTCGGCCACTGAAGCTTTCTTT CAIRESATEAFF
TRBJ2-1 16 - TRBD2 TRBV19 TGTGCCAGTAGTATTAGCGGGAGTAGTGCGGGGAATGAGCAGTTCTTC CASSISGSSAGNEQFF
TRBJ2-7 14 - - TRBV19 TGTGCCAGTAGTACGAGTGACACCCCCTACGAGCAGTACTTC CASSTSDTPYEQYF
TRBJ2-5 15 - TRBD2 TRBV3-1/TRBV3-2 TGTGCCAGCAGCGACCTGGCGGGGGGGTGGCAGACCCAGTACTTC CASSDLAGGWQTQYF
TRBJ1-1 11 - - TRBV6-5 TGTGCCAGCAGGGGGCAGACTGAAGCTTTCTTT CASRGQTEAFF
TRBJ1-2 13 - - TRBV19 TGTGCCAGCTACCCAGGGGAGGGCTATGGCTACACCTTC CASYPGEGYGYTF
TRBJ1-1 14 once TRBD1 TRBV6-5 TGTGCCAGCAGCAAGTGGACAGGGAGGACTGAAGCTTTCTTT CASSKWTGRTEAFF
TRBJ1-1 13 - - TRBV12-3/TRBV12-4 TGTGCCAGCACCTCGAACGAGGGCACTGAAGCTTTCTTT CASTSNEGTEAFF
TRBJ2-6 15 - - TRBV29-1 TGCAGCGTCTCACAGGGCCTCTCTGGGGCCAACGTCCTGACTTTC CSVSQGLSGANVLTF
TRBJ1-4 18 - TRBD1 TRBV2 TGTGCCAGCAGCGAGGGACAGGAGCCGTTGGCAACTAATGAAAAACTGTTTTTT CASSEGQEPLATNEKLFF
TRBJ1-6 14 - - TRBV6-5 TGTGCCAGCAGCTCCTCCAGGGTCGGGTCACCCCTCCACTTT CASSSSRVGSPLHF
TRBJ2-7 15 - TRBD2 TRBV10-3 TGTGCCATCAGTGGAGGACTAGCGGACTCCTACGAGCAGTACTTC CAISGGLADSYEQYF
TRBJ1-1 15 - TRBD1 TRBV28 TGTGCCAGCAGTACACCCTTCGAGGGGGCGATTTGGGCTTTCTTT CASSTPFEGAIWAFF
TRBJ1-1 13 - TRBD1 TRBV24-1 TGTGCCACGAGGACAGGGCAGGGCACTGAAGCTTTCTTT CATRTGQGTEAFF
TRBJ2-2 16 once TRBD2 TRBV13 TGTGCCAGCAGCCGTTACTTCAGCGGGGACACCGGGGAGCTGTTTTTT CASSRYFSGDTGELFF